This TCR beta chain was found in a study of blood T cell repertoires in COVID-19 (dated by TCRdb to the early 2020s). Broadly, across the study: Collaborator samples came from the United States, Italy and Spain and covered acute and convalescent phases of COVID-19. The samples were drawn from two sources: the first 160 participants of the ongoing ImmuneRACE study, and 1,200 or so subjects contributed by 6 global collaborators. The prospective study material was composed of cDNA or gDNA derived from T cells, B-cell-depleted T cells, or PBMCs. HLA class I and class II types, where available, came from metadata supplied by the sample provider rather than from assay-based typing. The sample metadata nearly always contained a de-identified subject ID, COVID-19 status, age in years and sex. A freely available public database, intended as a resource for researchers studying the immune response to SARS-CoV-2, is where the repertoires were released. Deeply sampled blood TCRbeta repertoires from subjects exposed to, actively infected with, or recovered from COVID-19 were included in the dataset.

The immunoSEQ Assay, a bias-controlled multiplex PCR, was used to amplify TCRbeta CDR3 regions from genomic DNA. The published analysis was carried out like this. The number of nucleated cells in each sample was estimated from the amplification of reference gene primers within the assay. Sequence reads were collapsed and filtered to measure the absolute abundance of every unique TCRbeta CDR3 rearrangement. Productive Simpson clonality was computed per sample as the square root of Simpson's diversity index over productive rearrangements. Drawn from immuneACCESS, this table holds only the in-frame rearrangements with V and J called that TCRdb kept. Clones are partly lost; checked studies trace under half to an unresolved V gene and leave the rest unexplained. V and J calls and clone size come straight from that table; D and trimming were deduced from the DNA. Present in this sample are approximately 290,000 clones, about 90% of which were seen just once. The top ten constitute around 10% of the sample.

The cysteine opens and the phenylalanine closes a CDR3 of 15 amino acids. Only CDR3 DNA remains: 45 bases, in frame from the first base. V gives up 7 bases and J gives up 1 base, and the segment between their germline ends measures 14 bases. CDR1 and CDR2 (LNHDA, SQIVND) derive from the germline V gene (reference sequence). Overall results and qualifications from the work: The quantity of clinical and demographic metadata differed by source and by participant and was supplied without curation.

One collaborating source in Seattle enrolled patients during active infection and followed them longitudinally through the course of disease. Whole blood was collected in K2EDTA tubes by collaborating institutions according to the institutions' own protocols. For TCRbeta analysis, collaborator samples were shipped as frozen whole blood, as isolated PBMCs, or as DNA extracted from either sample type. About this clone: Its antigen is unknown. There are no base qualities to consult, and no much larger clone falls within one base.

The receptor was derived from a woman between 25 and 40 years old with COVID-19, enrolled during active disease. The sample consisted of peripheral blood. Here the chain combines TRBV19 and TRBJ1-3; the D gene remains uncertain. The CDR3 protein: CASIGRSFSGNTIYF. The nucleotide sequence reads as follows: TGTGCCAGTATTGGGCGTTCCTTTTCTGGAAACACCATATATTTT. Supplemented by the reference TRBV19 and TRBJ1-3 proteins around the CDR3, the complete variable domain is DGGITQSPKYLFRKEGQNVTLSCEQNLNHDAMYWYRQDPGQGLRLIYYSQIVNDFQKGDIAEGYSVSREKKESFPLTVTSAQKNPTAFYLCASIGRSFSGNTIYFGEGSWLTVV.